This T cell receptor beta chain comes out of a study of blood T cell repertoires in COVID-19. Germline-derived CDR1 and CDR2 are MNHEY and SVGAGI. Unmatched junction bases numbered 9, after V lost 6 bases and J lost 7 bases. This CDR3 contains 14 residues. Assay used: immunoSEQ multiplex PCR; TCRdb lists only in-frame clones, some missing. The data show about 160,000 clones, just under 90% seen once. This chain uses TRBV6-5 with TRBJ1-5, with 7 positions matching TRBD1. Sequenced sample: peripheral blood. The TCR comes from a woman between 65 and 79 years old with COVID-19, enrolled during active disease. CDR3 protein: CASRLGDRGQPQHF. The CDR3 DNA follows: TGTGCCAGCAGACTAGGGGACAGAGGGCAGCCCCAGCATTTT.